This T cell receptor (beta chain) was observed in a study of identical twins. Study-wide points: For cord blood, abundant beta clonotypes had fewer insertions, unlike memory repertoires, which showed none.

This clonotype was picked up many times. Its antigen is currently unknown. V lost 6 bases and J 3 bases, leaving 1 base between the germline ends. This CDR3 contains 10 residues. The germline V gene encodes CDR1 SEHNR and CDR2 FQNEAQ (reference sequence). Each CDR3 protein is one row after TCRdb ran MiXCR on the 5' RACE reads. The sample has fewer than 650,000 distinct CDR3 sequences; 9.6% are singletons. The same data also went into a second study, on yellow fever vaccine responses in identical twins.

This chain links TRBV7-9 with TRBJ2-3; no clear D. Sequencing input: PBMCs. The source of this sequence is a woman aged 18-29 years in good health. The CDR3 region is CASRTDTQYF. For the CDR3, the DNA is TGTGCCAGCAGGACAGATACGCAGTATTTT.